This entry lists 9 T cell receptor beta chains sequenced from one sample in a study of T cells in women clearing cervical HPV infection. Assay: immunoSEQ multiplex PCR; the TCRdb copy retains only in-frame clones and omits some. This table lists some 31,000 clones. Sequenced sample: blood buffy coat. The receptors here all came from a woman between 18 and 75 years old with a cervical HPV16 infection that either progressed to CIN3+ or cleared (not recorded which).

Remarks on this clone: The read comes to an end 3 residues before the CDR3 does, leaving the germline J gene to fill in the end. The V call is TRBV20-1, the J call TRBJ2-1, with 11 bases matching TRBD2. CDR1 DFQATT and CDR2 SNEGSKA come from the germline V gene (reference sequence). The CDR3 loop spans 14 amino acids. J lost 5 bases, V lost 5 bases, and 5 bases had no gene match. The CDR3 loop is CSALSGRAHNEQFF. CDR3 DNA (partial): TGCAGTGCTCTTAGCGGGAGGGCCCACAATGAG.

Remarks on this clone: The read falls 3 residues short of the CDR3 end, and the missing part is taken from the germline J gene. The V and J genes are TRBV2 and TRBJ2-2; the match to TRBD2 covers 7 bases. Germline V lookup: CDR1 SNHLY, CDR2 FYNNEI. V shed 6 bases, J shed 5 bases, and the junction held 9 bases outside the gene matches. CDR3 length equals 15 residues. This chain's CDR3 is CASSLVGGGTGELFF. The CDR3 bases that were read are TGTGCCAGCAGCTTGGTTGGGGGGGGGACCGGGGAG.

A note on this clone: The CDR3 extends 3 residues past the end of the read, so its final part is completed from the germline J gene. V is TRBV30 and J is TRBJ2-7; D assignment may be TRBD1 or TRBD2 (7 bases each). V dropped 3 bases and J dropped 3 bases, with 21 bases sitting between them. This CDR3 region has 16 residues. Per the germline V gene, CDR1 is GTSNPN and CDR2 is SVGIG (reference sequence). The sequenced part of the CDR3 DNA is TGTGCCTGGAGCCTGACAGGGAGGGCGGGAGACTACGAG. As protein: CAWSLTGRAGDYE. The whole CDR3 sequence is CAWSLTGRAGDYEQYF.

As concerns this clone: The read finishes 3 residues shy of the CDR3 end, and the germline J gene is used to complete it. J is TRBJ2-1 and V is TRBV20-1; 12 nucleotides agree with TRBD2. This CDR3 has 15 residues. Germline V lookup: CDR1 DFQATT, CDR2 SNEGSKA (reference sequence). V trimming: 4 bases; J trimming: 7 bases; junction bases outside the gene matches: 8. The CDR3 bases that were read are TGCAGTGCTATGGTCTCTAGCGGGGGGGCGAATGAG. Protein sequence: CSAMVSSGGANE. The whole CDR3 protein is CSAMVSSGGANEQFF.

As to this clone: The read ends 3 residues early relative to the CDR3; the germline J gene fills the gap. The rearrangement joins TRBV30 to TRBJ1-1; 8 bases are shared with TRBD1. J was trimmed by 6 bases and V by 2 bases; bases with no gene match: 5. CDR1 is GTSNPN, CDR2 SVGIG, per germline (reference sequence). This CDR3 has 13 residues. The chain's CDR3 is CAWSLQGASEAFF. The CDR3 DNA, read in part, is TGTGCCTGGAGTCTTCAGGGGGCATCTGAA.

Here the CDR3 reads CSVGDRENSPLHF. CDR3 DNA (partial): TGCAGTGTTGGAGACAGGGAAAATTCACCC. V and J are TRBV20-1 and TRBJ1-6; 7 bases are shared with TRBD1. Read coverage stops 3 residues before the CDR3 terminus; the germline J gene supplies the remainder. V dropped 7 bases and J dropped 7; count of bases not matched to a gene: 7. The CDR3 covers 13 residues. CDR1 and CDR2 from the germline V gene are DFQATT and SNEGSKA (reference sequence).

Regarding this clone: Sequencing ends 3 residues short of the CDR3 end; the germline J gene provides the rest. The V call is TRBV7-7, the J call TRBJ2-5, with D maybe TRBD1 (5 bases). Germline V gives CDR1 SSHAT, CDR2 FNYEAQ (reference sequence). CDR3 length equals 12 residues. V was pared by 1 base and J by 7 bases, with 7 bases between. The chain's CDR3 is CASSLDQGTQYF. The part of the CDR3 DNA that was read is TGTGCCAGCAGCTTAGATCAGGGGACC.

Turning to this clone: The read is 3 residues too short to cover the CDR3 end, so that end is filled in from the germline J gene. This sequence joins TRBV20-1 and TRBJ2-1; the match to TRBD2 covers 8 bases. V gave up 1 base and J gave up 5 bases; unmatched junction bases: 7. The CDR3 spans 15 residues. Germline CDR1 and CDR2: DFQATT and SNEGSKA (reference sequence). The CDR3 sequence: CSARGASGSNNEQFF. The sequenced CDR3 bases are TGCAGTGCTAGAGGGGCTAGCGGGTCTAACAATGAG.

Concerning this clone itself: The read halts 3 residues ahead of the CDR3 end, with the missing end drawn from the germline J gene. The chain joins TRBV20-1 to TRBJ2-7; TRBD1 matches at 11 bases. CDR3 length: 14 residues. J was trimmed by 4 bases and V by 3 bases; bases with no gene match: 5. Germline V gene sequence: CDR1 DFQATT, CDR2 SNEGSKA (reference sequence). The CDR3 DNA, read in part, is TGCAGTGCTAGGGGGGGACAGGGGGGTTACGAG. It is translated as CSARGGQGGYE. From start to end, the CDR3 is CSARGGQGGYEQYF.